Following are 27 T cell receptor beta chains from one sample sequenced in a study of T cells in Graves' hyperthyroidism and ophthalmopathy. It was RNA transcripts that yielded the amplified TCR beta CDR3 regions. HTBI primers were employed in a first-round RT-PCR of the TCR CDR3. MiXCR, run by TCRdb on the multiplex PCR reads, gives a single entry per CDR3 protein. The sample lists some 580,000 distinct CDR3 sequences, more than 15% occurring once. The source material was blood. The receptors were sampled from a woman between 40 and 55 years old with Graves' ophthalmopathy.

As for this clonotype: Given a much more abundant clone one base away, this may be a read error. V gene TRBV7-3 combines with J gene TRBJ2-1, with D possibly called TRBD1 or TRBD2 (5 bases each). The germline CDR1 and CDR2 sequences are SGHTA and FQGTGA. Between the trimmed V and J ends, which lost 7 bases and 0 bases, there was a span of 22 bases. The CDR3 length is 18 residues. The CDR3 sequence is CASTFRGLTVSSYNEQFF. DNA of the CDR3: TGTGCCAGCACCTTCCGGGGCCTTACTGTCAGCTCCTACAATGAGCAGTTCTTC.

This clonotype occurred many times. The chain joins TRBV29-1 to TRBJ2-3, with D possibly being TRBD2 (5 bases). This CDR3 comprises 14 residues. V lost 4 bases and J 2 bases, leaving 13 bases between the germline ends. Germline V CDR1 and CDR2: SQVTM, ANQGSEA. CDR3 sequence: CSVGGPGLTDTQYF. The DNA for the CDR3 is TGCAGCGTTGGAGGGCCCGGCCTCACAGATACGCAGTATTTT.

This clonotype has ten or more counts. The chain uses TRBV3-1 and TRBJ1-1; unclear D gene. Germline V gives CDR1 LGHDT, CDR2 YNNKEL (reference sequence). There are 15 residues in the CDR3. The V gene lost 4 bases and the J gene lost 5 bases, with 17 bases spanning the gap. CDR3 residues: CASSPSSDEWTEAFF. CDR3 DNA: TGTGCCAGCAGCCCCTCGAGTGACGAGTGGACTGAAGCTTTCTTT.

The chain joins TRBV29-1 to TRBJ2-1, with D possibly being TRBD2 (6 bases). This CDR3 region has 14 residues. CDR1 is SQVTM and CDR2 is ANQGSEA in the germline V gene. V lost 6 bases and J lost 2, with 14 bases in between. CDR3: CSVGRETAYNEQFF. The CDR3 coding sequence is TGCAGCGTGGGACGGGAGACCGCCTACAATGAGCAGTTCTTC.

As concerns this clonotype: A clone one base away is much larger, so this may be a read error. The CDR3 DNA reads TGCAGTACTAGAGGGAGGCAGGGGCAACCTGAAGCTTTCTTT. It yields the protein CSTRGRQGQPEAFF. The J gene is TRBJ1-1, the V gene TRBV20-1; D is possibly TRBD1 (6 bases). Germline CDR1 reads DFQATT; CDR2 reads SNEGSKA (reference sequence). CDR3 length equals 14 residues.

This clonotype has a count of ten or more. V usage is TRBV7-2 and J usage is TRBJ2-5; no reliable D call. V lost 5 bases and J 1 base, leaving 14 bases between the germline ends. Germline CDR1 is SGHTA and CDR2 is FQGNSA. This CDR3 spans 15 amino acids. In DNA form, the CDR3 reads TGTGCCAGCAGCCGGACCGGAGCCATCCAAGAGACCCAGTACTTC. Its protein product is CASSRTGAIQETQYF. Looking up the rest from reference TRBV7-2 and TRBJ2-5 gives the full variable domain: GAGVSQSPSNKVTEKGKDVELRCDPISGHTALYWYRQSLGQGLEFLIYFQGNSAPDKSGLPSDRFSAERTGGSVSTLTIQRTQQEDSAVYLCASSRTGAIQETQYFGPGTRLLVL.

The CDR3 sequence: CSTGSSSYNEQFF. The CDR3 DNA reads TGCAGTACAGGGTCGAGCTCCTACAATGAGCAGTTCTTC. This chain joins TRBV20-1 and TRBJ2-1; maybe TRBD1 (6 bases). Trimming shortened V by 8 bases and J by 0 bases, and 11 bases separated the two germline ends. Germline CDR1 is DFQATT and CDR2 is SNEGSKA (reference sequence). This CDR3 has 13 amino acids.

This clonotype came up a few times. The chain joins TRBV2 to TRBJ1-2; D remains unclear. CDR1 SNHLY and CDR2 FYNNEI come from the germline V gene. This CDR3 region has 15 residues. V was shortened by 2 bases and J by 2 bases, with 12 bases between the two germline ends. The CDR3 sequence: CASSEPKMANYGYTF. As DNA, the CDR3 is TGTGCCAGCAGTGAACCAAAGATGGCAAACTATGGCTACACCTTC.

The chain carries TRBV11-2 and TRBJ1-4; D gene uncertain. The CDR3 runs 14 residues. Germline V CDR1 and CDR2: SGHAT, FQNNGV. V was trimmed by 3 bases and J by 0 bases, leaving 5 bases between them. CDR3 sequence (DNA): TGTGCCAGCAGCTTCGCCACAACTAATGAAAAACTGTTTTTT. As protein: CASSFATTNEKLFF.

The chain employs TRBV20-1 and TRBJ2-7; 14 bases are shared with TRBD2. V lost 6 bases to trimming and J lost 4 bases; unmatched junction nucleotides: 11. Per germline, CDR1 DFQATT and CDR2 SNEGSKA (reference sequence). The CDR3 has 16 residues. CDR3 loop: CSASSPGLAGVYEQYF. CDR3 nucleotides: TGCAGTGCCAGCAGCCCGGGACTAGCGGGAGTTTACGAGCAGTACTTC.

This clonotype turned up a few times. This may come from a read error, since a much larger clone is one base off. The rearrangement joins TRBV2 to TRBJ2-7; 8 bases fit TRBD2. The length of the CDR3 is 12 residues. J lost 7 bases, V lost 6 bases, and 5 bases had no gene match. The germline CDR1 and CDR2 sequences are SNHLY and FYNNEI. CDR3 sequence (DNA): TGTGCCAGCAGAGGGAGCGGGAGAGAGCAGTACTTC. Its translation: CASRGSGREQYF.

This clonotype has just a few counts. This chain's CDR3 is CASSEERTKTPPLHF. CDR3 DNA: TGTGCCAGCAGTGAAGAACGGACTAAGACACCACCCCTCCACTTT. The rearrangement links TRBV2 to TRBJ1-6, with D unresolved. V lost 1 base and J 11 bases, leaving 15 bases between the germline ends. The CDR3 extends over 15 amino acids. In germline, CDR1 is SNHLY, CDR2 FYNNEI.

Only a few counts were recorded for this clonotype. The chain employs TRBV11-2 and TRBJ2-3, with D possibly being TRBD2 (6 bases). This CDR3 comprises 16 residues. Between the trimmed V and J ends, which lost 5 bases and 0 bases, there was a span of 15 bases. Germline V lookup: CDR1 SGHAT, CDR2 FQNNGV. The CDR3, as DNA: TGTGCCAGCAGCGCGCTGGGGGGAACTAGCACAGATACGCAGTATTTT. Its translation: CASSALGGTSTDTQYF.

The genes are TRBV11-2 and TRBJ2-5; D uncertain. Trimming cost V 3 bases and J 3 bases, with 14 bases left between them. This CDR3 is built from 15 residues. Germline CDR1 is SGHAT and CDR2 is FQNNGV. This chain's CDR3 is CASSLHRLKEETQYF. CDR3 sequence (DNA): TGTGCCAGCAGCTTGCATAGGCTCAAAGAAGAGACCCAGTACTTC.

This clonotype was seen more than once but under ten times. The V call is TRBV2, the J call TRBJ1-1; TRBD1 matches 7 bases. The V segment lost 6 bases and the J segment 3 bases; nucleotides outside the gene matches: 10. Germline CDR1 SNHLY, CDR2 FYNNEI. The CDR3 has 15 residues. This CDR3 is CASSEQGQPYTEAFF. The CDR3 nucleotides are TGTGCCAGCAGCGAACAGGGACAGCCTTACACTGAAGCTTTCTTT.

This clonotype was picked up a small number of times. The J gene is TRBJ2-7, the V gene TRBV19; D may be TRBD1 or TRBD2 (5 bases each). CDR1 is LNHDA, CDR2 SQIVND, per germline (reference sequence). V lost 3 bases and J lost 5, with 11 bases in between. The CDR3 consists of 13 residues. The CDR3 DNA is TGTGCCAGTAGTATTTTTGGGGGAGACGAGCAGTACTTC. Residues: CASSIFGGDEQYF.

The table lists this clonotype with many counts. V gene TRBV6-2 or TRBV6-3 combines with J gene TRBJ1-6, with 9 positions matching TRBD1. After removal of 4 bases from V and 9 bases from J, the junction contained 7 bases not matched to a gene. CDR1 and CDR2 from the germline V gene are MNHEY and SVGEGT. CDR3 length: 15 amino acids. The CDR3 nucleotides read TGTGCCAGCAGTTGGTCACCGGGACAGGGTTCACCCCTCCACTTT. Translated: CASSWSPGQGSPLHF.

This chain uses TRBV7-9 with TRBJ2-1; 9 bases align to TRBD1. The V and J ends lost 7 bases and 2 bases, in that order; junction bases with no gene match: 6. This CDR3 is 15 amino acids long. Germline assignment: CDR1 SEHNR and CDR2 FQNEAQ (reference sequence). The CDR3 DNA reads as TGTGCCAGCAACCGGGGGGACAGGGCCTACAATGAGCAGTTCTTC. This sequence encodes CASNRGDRAYNEQFF. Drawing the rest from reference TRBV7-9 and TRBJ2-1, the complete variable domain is DTGVSQNPRHKITKRGQNVTFRCDPISEHNRLYWYRQTLGQGPEFLTYFQNEAQLEKSRLLSDRFSAERPKGSFSTLEIQRTEQGDSAMYLCASNRGDRAYNEQFFGPGTRLTVL.

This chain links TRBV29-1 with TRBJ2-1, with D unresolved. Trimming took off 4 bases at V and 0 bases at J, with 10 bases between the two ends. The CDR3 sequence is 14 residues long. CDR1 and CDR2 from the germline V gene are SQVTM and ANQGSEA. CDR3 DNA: TGCAGCGTTGTTCCCTACGACTCCTACAATGAGCAGTTCTTC. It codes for CSVVPYDSYNEQFF.

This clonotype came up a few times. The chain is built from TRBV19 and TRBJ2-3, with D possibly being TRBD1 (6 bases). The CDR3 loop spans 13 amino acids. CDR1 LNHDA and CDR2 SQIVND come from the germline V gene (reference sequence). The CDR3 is CGVRQAGTDTQYF. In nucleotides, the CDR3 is TGTGGCGTTCGACAGGCGGGTACAGATACGCAGTATTTT.

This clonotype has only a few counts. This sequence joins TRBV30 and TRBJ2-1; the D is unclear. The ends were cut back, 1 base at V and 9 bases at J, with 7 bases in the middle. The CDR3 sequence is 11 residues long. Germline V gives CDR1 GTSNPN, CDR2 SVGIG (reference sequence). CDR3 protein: CAWSGSFEQFF. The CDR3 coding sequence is TGTGCCTGGAGTGGTTCGTTTGAGCAGTTCTTC.

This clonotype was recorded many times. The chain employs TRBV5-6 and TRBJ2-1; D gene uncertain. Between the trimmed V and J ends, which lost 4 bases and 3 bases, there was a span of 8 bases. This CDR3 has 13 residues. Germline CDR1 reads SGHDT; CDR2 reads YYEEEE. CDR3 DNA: TGTGCCAGCAGCCCGCGGTACTACAATGAGCAGTTCTTC. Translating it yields CASSPRYYNEQFF.

The CDR3 here is CAISEYPSAGSTDTQYF. The CDR3 DNA reads TGTGCCATCAGTGAGTACCCGTCCGCGGGGAGCACAGATACGCAGTATTTT. The V gene is TRBV10-3, the J gene TRBJ2-3, with a tentative D call TRBD2 (6 bases). CDR3 size: 17 residues. The V end was cut by 1 base, the J end by 0 bases, with 14 bases between. Germline values: CDR1 ENHRY, CDR2 SYGVKD.

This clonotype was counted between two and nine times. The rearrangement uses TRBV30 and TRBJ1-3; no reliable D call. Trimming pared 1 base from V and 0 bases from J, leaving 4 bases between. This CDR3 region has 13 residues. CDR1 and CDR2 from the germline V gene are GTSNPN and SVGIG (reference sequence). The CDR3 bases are TGTGCCTGGAGTGGGAGCTCTGGAAACACCATATATTTT. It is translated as CAWSGSSGNTIYF.

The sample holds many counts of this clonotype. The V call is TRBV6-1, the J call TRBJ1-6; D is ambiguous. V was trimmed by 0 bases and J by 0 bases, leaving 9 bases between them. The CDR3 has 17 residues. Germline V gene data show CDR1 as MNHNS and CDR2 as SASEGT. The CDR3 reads CASSEARASSYNSPLHF. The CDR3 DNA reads TGTGCCAGCAGTGAAGCCCGGGCGAGCTCCTATAATTCACCCCTCCACTTT.

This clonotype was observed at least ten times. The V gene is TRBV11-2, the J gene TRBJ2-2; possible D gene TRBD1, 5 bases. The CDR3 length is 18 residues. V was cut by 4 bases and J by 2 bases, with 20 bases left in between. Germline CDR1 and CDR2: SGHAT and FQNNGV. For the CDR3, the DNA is TGTGCCAGCAGCTCCCCATACGTGTACAGGAGCAACACCGGGGAGCTGTTTTTT. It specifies CASSSPYVYRSNTGELFF.

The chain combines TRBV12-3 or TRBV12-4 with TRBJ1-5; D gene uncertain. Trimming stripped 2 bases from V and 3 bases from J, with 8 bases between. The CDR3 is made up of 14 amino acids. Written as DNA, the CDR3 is TGTGCCAGCAGTTTATTTGGGCCCAATCAGCCCCAGCATTTT. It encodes CASSLFGPNQPQHF.